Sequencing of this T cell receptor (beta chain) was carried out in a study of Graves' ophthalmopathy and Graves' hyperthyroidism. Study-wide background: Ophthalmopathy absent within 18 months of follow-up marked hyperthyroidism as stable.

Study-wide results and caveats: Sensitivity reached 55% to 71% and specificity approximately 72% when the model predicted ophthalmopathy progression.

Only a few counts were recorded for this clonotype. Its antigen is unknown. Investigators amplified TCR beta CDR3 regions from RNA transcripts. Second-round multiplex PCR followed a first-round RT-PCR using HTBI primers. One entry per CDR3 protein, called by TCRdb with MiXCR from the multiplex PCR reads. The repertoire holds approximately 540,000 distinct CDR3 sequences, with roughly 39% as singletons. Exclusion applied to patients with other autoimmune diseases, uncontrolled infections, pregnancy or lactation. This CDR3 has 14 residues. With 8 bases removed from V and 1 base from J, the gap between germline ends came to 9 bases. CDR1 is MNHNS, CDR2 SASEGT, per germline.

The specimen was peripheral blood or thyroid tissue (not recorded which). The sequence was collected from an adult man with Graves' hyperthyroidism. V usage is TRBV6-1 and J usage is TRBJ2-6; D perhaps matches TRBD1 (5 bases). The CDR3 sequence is CASLRQSGANVLTF. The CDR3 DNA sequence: TGTGCCAGCCTACGACAGTCTGGGGCCAACGTCCTGACTTTC.